These 32 T cell receptor beta chains share one sample of origin, sequenced in a study of T cell responses to AZD1222 COVID-19 vaccine. Clones were sequenced by immunoSEQ multiplex PCR, and TCRdb holds only the in-frame ones, with some missing. The sample includes over 95,000 clones, around 84% of them seen just once. The sample consisted of peripheral blood, taken 28 days after the second AZD1222 dose. The receptors were sampled from an adult who received the AZD1222 COVID-19 vaccine.

CDR3 loop: CASSPGTANNEKLFF. The DNA of the CDR3 is TGTGCCAGCAGTCCGGGGACGGCTAATAATGAAAAACTGTTTTTT. The chain is built from TRBV6-2 or TRBV6-3 and TRBJ1-4, with D tentatively TRBD1 (5 bases). This CDR3 has 15 amino acids. The germline V and J ends were trimmed by 5 bases and 4 bases, with 14 bases remaining between them. Germline V gives CDR1 MNHEY, CDR2 SVGEGT.

A single count supports this clone. V usage is TRBV7-2 and J usage is TRBJ1-5; D remains unclear. The V end lost 1 base, the J end lost 6 bases, and 4 bases lay between the germline ends. The CDR3 has 12 residues. Germline CDR1 is SGHTA and CDR2 is FQGNSA. The CDR3 DNA sequence: TGTGCCAGCAGCTTAGAGCCTCAGCCCCAGCATTTT. It specifies CASSLEPQPQHF.

This clone has only a few counts. In nucleotides, the CDR3 is TGCGCCAGCAGCCAAGTTGGAGACAGGGTTGGCTACACCTTC. Protein sequence: CASSQVGDRVGYTF. This chain joins TRBV4-1 and TRBJ1-2; 7 positions match TRBD1. Germline CDR1 MGHRA, CDR2 YSYEKL. V dropped 1 base and J dropped 7; count of bases not matched to a gene: 6. The CDR3 spans 14 residues.

This clone has just one count. This chain joins TRBV3-1 (or the pseudogene TRBV3-2) and TRBJ2-2; TRBD2 is a possible D gene (5 bases). Deletions cut 4 bases from V and 1 base from J, with 7 bases between. The CDR3 totals 14 residues. CDR1 and CDR2 from the germline V gene are LGHDT and YNNKEL (reference sequence). CDR3 region: CASSPRGNTGELFF. In nucleotides, the CDR3 is TGTGCCAGCAGCCCCCGGGGGAACACCGGGGAGCTGTTTTTT.

This clone was observed once. The J gene is TRBJ2-2, the V gene TRBV6-1, with no clear D. Germline V gene data show CDR1 as MNHNS and CDR2 as SASEGT. The length of the CDR3 is 13 residues. V was clipped by 0 bases and J by 10 bases, with 9 bases between them. This CDR3 reads CASSEASNVELFF. The DNA of the CDR3 is TGTGCCAGCAGTGAAGCGAGTAACGTGGAGCTGTTTTTT.

Points on this clone: Given the absence of the conserved phenylalanine or tryptophan at the CDR3 end, a read error is likely. The limits of the CDR3 on the DNA are not certain, so only TCRdb's listed CDR3 is given. The chain uses TRBV24-1 and TRBJ1-1; the D call TRBD1 from the table was never checked on the DNA. With termini counted, the CDR3 has 11 amino acids. Looked up from germline, CDR1 is KGHDR and CDR2 is SFDVKD. This CDR3 is CATRIRDRGLL.

The genes are TRBV6-5 and TRBJ2-7, with D unresolved. The germline CDR1 and CDR2 sequences are MNHEY and SVGAGI. V was pared by 7 bases and J by 2 bases, with 12 bases between. The CDR3 spans 13 residues. The CDR3 is CASTLRNPYEQYF. The CDR3 region has the DNA TGTGCCAGCACCCTTAGGAATCCCTACGAGCAGTACTTC.

This chain uses TRBV4-1 with TRBJ1-6; D ambiguous. CDR3 size: 19 residues. CDR1 is MGHRA and CDR2 is YSYEKL in the germline V gene. V was trimmed by 2 bases and J by 2 bases, leaving 19 bases between them. The CDR3 DNA follows: TGCGCCAGCAGCCAATACCAGATTGTTGGAGCAACCTATAATTCACCCCTCCACTTT. Protein sequence: CASSQYQIVGATYNSPLHF.

V is TRBV24-1 and J is TRBJ2-2; D gene ambiguous. Trimming took 5 bases from V and 1 from J, leaving 7 bases between them. Germline CDR1 KGHDR, CDR2 SFDVKD. The CDR3 spans 14 residues. This CDR3 is CATSVSLNTGELFF. The CDR3 DNA is TGTGCCACCAGTGTAAGTCTGAACACCGGGGAGCTGTTTTTT.

The chain combines TRBV6-2 or TRBV6-3 with TRBJ1-2, with D possibly being TRBD1 (5 bases). The CDR3 consists of 13 residues. V was clipped by 5 bases and J by 1 base, with 8 bases between them. Germline CDR1 MNHEY, CDR2 SVGEGT. The DNA for the CDR3 is TGTGCCAGCAGTCGGGACGGTAACTATGGCTACACCTTC. Amino acid sequence: CASSRDGNYGYTF.

This chain joins TRBV18 and TRBJ2-7; D is possibly TRBD2 (5 bases). The germline CDR1 and CDR2 sequences are KGHSH and LQKENI. V lost 0 bases and J 0 bases, leaving 6 bases between the germline ends. The CDR3 runs to 14 residues. DNA for the CDR3: TGTGCCAGCTCACCACCCGGGGTCTCCTACGAGCAGTACTTC. It codes for CASSPPGVSYEQYF.

The chain carries TRBV5-5 and TRBJ2-1; possible D gene TRBD2, 6 bases. This CDR3 is built from 16 residues. Trimming stripped 6 bases from V and 6 bases from J, with 22 bases between. CDR1 SGHKS and CDR2 YYEKEE come from the germline V gene (reference sequence). For the CDR3, the DNA is TGTGCCAGCACCCCAACGGGGGACCAACCCCTCAATGAGCAGTTCTTC. It encodes CASTPTGDQPLNEQFF.

This clone was observed once. CDR3 loop: CASGNTGELFF. For the CDR3, the DNA is TGTGCCAGCGGTAACACCGGGGAGCTGTTTTTT. The chain is built from TRBV3-1 (or the pseudogene TRBV3-2) and TRBJ2-2; D call uncertain. Per the germline V gene, CDR1 is LGHDT and CDR2 is YNNKEL (reference sequence). The CDR3 sequence is 11 residues long. The ends were cut back, 8 bases at V and 2 bases at J, with 3 bases in the middle.

This clone was detected a few times. The chain employs TRBV15 and TRBJ1-1; D remains ambiguous. Deletions cut 0 bases from V and 2 bases from J, with 10 bases between. Germline V gives CDR1 LNHNV, CDR2 YYDKDF (reference sequence). The CDR3 runs 15 residues. The CDR3 loop is CATSRDHLKNTEAFF. CDR3 bases: TGTGCCACCAGCAGAGATCATTTGAAAAACACTGAAGCTTTCTTT. Variable domain in full (rest from reference TRBV15 and TRBJ1-1): DAMVIQNPRYQVTQFGKPVTLSCSQTLNHNVMYWYQQKSSQAPKLLFHYYDKDFNNEADTPDNFQSRRPNTSFCFLDIRSPGLGDTAMYLCATSRDHLKNTEAFFGQGTRLTVV.

V gene TRBV30 combines with J gene TRBJ1-1, with D possibly being TRBD1 (6 bases). The CDR3 consists of 13 residues. V lost 2 bases and J lost 2, with 9 bases in between. Germline CDR1 GTSNPN, CDR2 SVGIG (reference sequence). CDR3 protein: CAWSTGLNTEAFF. The CDR3 DNA reads as TGTGCCTGGAGTACAGGGTTAAACACTGAAGCTTTCTTT.

The chain uses TRBV5-1 and TRBJ1-2, with a weak D call TRBD1 (6 bases). This CDR3 spans 13 amino acids. CDR1 is SGHRS and CDR2 is YFSETQ in the germline V gene. Trimming stripped 4 bases from V and 4 bases from J, with 11 bases between. The CDR3 nucleotides read TGCGCCAGCAGCCTGACAGGCCTCTATGGCTACACCTTC. Translated: CASSLTGLYGYTF.

Remarks on this clone: This CDR3 is also generated by other DNA sequences in the sample. This chain uses TRBV6-5 with TRBJ1-2, with D perhaps matching TRBD1 (6 bases). The CDR3 loop spans 13 amino acids. Looked up from germline, CDR1 is MNHEY and CDR2 is SVGAGI. V was trimmed by 6 bases and J by 2 bases, leaving 10 bases between them. The CDR3 protein is CASSPGQNYGYTF. The CDR3 nucleotides are TGTGCCAGCAGCCCAGGACAGAACTATGGCTACACCTTC.

This clone was recorded a few times. The rearrangement uses TRBV7-2 and TRBJ2-2; tentatively, D is TRBD1 or TRBD2 (5 bases each). CDR1 is SGHTA and CDR2 is FQGNSA in the germline V gene. Trimming cost V 2 bases and J 4 bases, with 14 bases left between them. CDR3 length: 16 amino acids. Here the CDR3 reads CASSLRGPRATGELFF. Here the CDR3 DNA reads TGTGCCAGCAGCTTAAGGGGACCCCGGGCCACCGGGGAGCTGTTTTTT.

This chain links TRBV29-1 with TRBJ2-7; TRBD2 matches at 7 bases. The CDR3 totals 15 residues. The germline V gene has CDR1 SQVTM and CDR2 ANQGSEA. V shed 8 bases and J 0 bases; nucleotides not matched to a gene: 13. The CDR3 sequence: CSIGSAGTSSYEQYF. CDR3 DNA: TGCAGCATTGGGTCAGCGGGAACGTCCTCCTACGAGCAGTACTTC.

The table lists this clone with a count of one. The V call is TRBV7-6, the J call TRBJ2-3; D perhaps matches TRBD2 (7 bases). CDR3 length: 16 amino acids. Per the germline V gene, CDR1 is SGHVS and CDR2 is FNYEAQ. Trimming left V 3 bases short and J 1 base short, with 14 bases between. The CDR3 coding sequence is TGTGCCAGCAGCTTGTTGTCGGGGGGCGGCACAGATACGCAGTATTTT. It specifies CASSLLSGGGTDTQYF.

In DNA, the CDR3 is TGTGCCAGCTCACCCGACAGGGGGAACACTGAAGCTTTCTTT. This gives the protein CASSPDRGNTEAFF. This chain joins TRBV18 and TRBJ1-1; the match to TRBD1 covers 8 bases. The CDR3 runs 14 residues. Germline V gene lookup returns CDR1 KGHSH and CDR2 LQKENI. Germline trimming cut 3 bases from V and 1 base from J; bases unmatched to any gene: 1.

This clone is a singleton in its sample. The gene calls are TRBV6-5 and TRBJ1-2; the match to TRBD1 covers 9 bases. The CDR3 is 15 residues long. Germline V lookup: CDR1 MNHEY, CDR2 SVGAGI. With V trimmed by 5 bases and J by 3 bases, 7 bases remained unmatched. CDR3 region: CASSPATGGDYGYTF. The CDR3 DNA reads TGTGCCAGCAGTCCCGCGACAGGGGGTGACTATGGCTACACCTTC.

The chain is built from TRBV5-1 and TRBJ2-1, with D tentatively TRBD2 (6 bases). The V end was cut by 6 bases, the J end by 5 bases, with 18 bases between. Germline-derived CDR1 and CDR2 are SGHRS and YFSETQ. This CDR3 region has 15 residues. CDR3 in DNA: TGCGCCAGCATACTAGGGAGCGGGTCGAACAATGAGCAGTTCTTC. Translated, it gives CASILGSGSNNEQFF. The whole variable domain, filled in from reference TRBV5-1 and TRBJ2-1, reads KAGVTQTPRYLIKTRGQQVTLSCSPISGHRSVSWYQQTPGQGLQFLFEYFSETQRNKGNFPGRFSGRQFSNSRSEMNVSTLELGDSALYLCASILGSGSNNEQFFGPGTRLTVL.

In its sample, this clone was seen once. This sequence joins TRBV5-8 and TRBJ1-2; 10 nucleotides align to TRBD1. This CDR3 region has 14 residues. The V segment lost 0 bases and the J segment 4 bases; nucleotides outside the gene matches: 0. Germline CDR1 is SGHTS and CDR2 is YDEGEE. The CDR3 sequence is CASSLGTGGYGYTF. The DNA of the CDR3 is TGTGCCAGCAGCTTGGGGACAGGGGGCTATGGCTACACCTTC.

The chain links TRBV10-3 to TRBJ2-2; the match to TRBD2 covers 8 bases. The V and J ends lost 6 bases and 8 bases, in that order; junction bases with no gene match: 11. The germline V gene has CDR1 ENHRY and CDR2 SYGVKD. The CDR3 spans 15 residues. CDR3 sequence (DNA): TGTGCCATCAGAGCGGGGGTTGGCGGCGCGGGGGAGCTGTTTTTT. The encoded protein is CAIRAGVGGAGELFF.

This rearrangement joins TRBV30 to TRBJ2-7; the match to TRBD1 covers 7 bases. The length of the CDR3 is 14 residues. Trimming cost V 3 bases and J 2 bases; bases outside gene matches: 7. Per the germline V gene, CDR1 is GTSNPN and CDR2 is SVGIG (reference sequence). The CDR3: CAWSPGTATYEQYF. The CDR3 DNA reads TGTGCCTGGAGCCCCGGGACAGCCACCTACGAGCAGTACTTC.

The chain uses TRBV7-2 and TRBJ1-6; 9 positions agree with TRBD1. After removal of 5 bases from V and 7 bases from J, the junction contained 6 bases not matched to a gene. Germline assignment: CDR1 SGHTA and CDR2 FQGNSA. This CDR3 has 15 residues. CDR3 in DNA: TGTGCCAGCAGCCGTGGGGGACAGGGCAATTCACCCCTCCACTTT. This gives the protein CASSRGGQGNSPLHF.

The chain uses TRBV7-7 and TRBJ2-1, with TRBD1 identical over 9 bases. This CDR3 has 16 residues. In germline, CDR1 is SSHAT, CDR2 FNYEAQ (reference sequence). Trimming removed 1 base from V and 4 bases from J; junction bases left unmatched: 5. This CDR3 is CASSLVPGQGYNEQFF. The DNA of the CDR3 is TGTGCCAGCAGCTTAGTGCCGGGACAGGGTTACAATGAGCAGTTCTTC.

V is TRBV9 and J is TRBJ1-1; D is unclear. In germline, CDR1 is SGDLS, CDR2 YYNGEE. V was trimmed by 3 bases and J by 6 bases, leaving 9 bases between them. This CDR3 is 12 amino acids long. The CDR3 loop reads CASSGSAAEAFF. CDR3 nucleotides: TGTGCCAGCAGCGGGTCTGCGGCTGAAGCTTTCTTT.

The rearrangement joins TRBV19 to TRBJ2-1; D is possibly TRBD1 (6 bases). CDR3 length: 14 amino acids. Germline V lookup: CDR1 LNHDA, CDR2 SQIVND (reference sequence). The V end lost 3 bases, the J end lost 9 bases, and 15 bases lay between the germline ends. The CDR3 is CASSMGPGVGEQFF. The CDR3 nucleotides are TGTGCCAGTAGTATGGGGCCAGGGGTGGGTGAGCAGTTCTTC.

The chain is built from TRBV6-5 and TRBJ1-3; D may be TRBD1 (5 bases). CDR3 length: 14 amino acids. From germline, CDR1 is MNHEY and CDR2 SVGAGI. V shed 7 bases and J shed 5 bases, with 15 bases lying between them. The CDR3: CASTHPQGRNTIYF. The DNA for the CDR3 is TGTGCCAGCACCCACCCCCAGGGAAGAAACACCATATATTTT.

The J gene is TRBJ2-7, the V gene TRBV10-2, with D possibly being TRBD1 (6 bases). This CDR3 spans 14 amino acids. In germline, CDR1 is WSHSY, CDR2 SAAADI. Deletions cut 4 bases from V and 1 base from J, with 11 bases between. The CDR3 bases are TGCGCCAGCAGTGGCCCGGACAGATCCTACGAGCAGTACTTC. It encodes CASSGPDRSYEQYF.